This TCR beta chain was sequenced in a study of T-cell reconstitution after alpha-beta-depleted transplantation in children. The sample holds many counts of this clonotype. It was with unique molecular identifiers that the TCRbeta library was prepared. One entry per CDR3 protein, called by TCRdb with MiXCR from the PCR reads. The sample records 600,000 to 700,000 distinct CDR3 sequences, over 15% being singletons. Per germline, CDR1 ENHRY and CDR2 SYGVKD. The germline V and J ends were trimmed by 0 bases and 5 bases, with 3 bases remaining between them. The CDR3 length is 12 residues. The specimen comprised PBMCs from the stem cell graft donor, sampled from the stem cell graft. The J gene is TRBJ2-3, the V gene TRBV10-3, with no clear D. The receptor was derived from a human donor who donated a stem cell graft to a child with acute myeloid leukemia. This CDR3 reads CAISESGDTQYF. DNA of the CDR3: TGTGCCATCAGTGAGTCTGGAGATACGCAGTATTTT.